This T cell receptor (beta chain) was captured in a study of blood T cell repertoires in COVID-19. Background on the study: Samples came from the United States, Italy and Spain, spanning acute and convalescent COVID-19.

In germline, CDR1 is DFQATT, CDR2 SNEGSKA (reference sequence). The V end was cut by 3 bases, the J end by 6 bases, with 9 bases between. CDR3 size: 12 residues. Original processing notes: By means of reference gene primer amplification, nucleated cell counts were estimated. Repertoires were generated with immunoSEQ multiplex PCR, while TCRdb's copy carries only in-frame clones and drops some. The V and J calls and clone size are taken from that table; D and trimming were inferred from the DNA. Of around 250,000 clones listed, about 83% were seen once; the top ten hold 9% to 15%. This chain connects TRBV20-1 to TRBJ2-1; tentatively, D is TRBD1 (5 bases). The sequence was obtained from a man older than 75 with acute or convalescent COVID-19. Sequencing used peripheral blood. The CDR3 DNA reads as TGCAGTGCTAGTCAGGGTTCCAATGAGCAGTTCTTC. It specifies CSASQGSNEQFF.